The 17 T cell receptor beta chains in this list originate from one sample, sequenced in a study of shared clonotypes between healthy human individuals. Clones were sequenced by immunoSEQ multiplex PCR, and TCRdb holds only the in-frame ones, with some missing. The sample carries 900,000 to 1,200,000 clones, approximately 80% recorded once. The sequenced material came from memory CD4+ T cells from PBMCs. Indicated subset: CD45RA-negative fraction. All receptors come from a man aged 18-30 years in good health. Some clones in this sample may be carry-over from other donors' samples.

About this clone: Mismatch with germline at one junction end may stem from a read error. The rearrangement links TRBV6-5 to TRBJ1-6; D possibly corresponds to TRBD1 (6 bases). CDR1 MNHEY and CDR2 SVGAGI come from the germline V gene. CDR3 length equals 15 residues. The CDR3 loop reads CTSSLQGLGDSPLHF. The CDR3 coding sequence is TGTACCAGCAGCTTACAGGGCCTCGGGGATTCACCCCTCCACTTT.

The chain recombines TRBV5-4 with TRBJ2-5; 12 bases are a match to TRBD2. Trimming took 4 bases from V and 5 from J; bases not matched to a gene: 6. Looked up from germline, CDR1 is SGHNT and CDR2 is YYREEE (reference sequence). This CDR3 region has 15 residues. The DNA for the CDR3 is TGTGCCAGCAGCAGAAGACTAGCGGGAGAGGAGACCCAGTACTTC. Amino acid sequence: CASSRRLAGEETQYF.

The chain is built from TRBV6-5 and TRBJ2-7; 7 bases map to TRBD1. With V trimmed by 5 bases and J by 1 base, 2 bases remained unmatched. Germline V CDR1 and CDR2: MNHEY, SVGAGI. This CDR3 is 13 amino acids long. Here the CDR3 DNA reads TGTGCCAGCAGTCGCAGGGGGTCCTACGAGCAGTACTTC. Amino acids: CASSRRGSYEQYF.

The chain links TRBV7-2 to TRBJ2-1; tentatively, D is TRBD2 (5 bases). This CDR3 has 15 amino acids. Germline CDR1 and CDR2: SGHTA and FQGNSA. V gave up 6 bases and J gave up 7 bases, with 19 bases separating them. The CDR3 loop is CASRPRGSLVNEQFF. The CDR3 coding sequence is TGTGCCAGCAGACCCCGTGGGAGCCTGGTTAATGAGCAGTTCTTC.

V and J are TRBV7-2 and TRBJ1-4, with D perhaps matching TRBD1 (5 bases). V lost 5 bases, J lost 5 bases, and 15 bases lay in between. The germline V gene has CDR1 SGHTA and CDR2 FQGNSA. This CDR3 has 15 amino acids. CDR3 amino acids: CASSNYGTGNEKLFF. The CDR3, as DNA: TGTGCCAGCAGCAATTACGGGACGGGAAATGAAAAACTGTTTTTT.

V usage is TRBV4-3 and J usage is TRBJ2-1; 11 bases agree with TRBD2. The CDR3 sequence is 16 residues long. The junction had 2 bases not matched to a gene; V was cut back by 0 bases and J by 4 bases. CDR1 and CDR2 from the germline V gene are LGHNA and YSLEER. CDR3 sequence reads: CASSQEGTSGYNEQFF. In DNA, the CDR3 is TGCGCCAGCAGCCAAGAGGGGACTAGCGGTTACAATGAGCAGTTCTTC.

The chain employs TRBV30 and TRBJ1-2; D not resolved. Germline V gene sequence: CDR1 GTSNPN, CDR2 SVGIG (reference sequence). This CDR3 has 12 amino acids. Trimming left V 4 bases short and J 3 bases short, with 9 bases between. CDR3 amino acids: CAWTGSDYGYTF. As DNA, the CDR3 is TGTGCCTGGACAGGCTCGGACTATGGCTACACCTTC.

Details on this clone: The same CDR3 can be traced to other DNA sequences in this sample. The CDR3 protein is CASSPYRGETQYF. The CDR3 nucleotides read TGCGCCAGCAGCCCCTACAGGGGGGAGACCCAGTACTTC. This chain joins TRBV5-1 and TRBJ2-5, with 8 positions matching TRBD1. The trim removed 4 bases at V and 5 bases at J, leaving 4 bases unmatched. CDR3 length equals 13 residues. The germline gives CDR1 SGHRS, CDR2 YFSETQ. Combining the CDR3 with reference TRBV5-1 and TRBJ2-5 gives the whole variable domain KAGVTQTPRYLIKTRGQQVTLSCSPISGHRSVSWYQQTPGQGLQFLFEYFSETQRNKGNFPGRFSGRQFSNSRSEMNVSTLELGDSALYLCASSPYRGETQYFGPGTRLLVL.

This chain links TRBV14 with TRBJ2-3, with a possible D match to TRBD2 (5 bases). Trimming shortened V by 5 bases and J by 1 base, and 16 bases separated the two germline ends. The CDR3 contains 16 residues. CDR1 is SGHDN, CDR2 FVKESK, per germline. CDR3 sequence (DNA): TGTGCCAGCAGCGAAGGGAGCCACCGAGGCACAGATACGCAGTATTTT. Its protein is CASSEGSHRGTDTQYF. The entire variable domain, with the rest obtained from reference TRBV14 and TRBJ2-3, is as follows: EAGVTQFPSHSVIEKGQTVTLRCDPISGHDNLYWYRRVMGKEIKFLLHFVKESKQDESGMPNNRFLAERTGGTYSTLKVQPAELEDSGVYFCASSEGSHRGTDTQYFGPGTRLTVL.

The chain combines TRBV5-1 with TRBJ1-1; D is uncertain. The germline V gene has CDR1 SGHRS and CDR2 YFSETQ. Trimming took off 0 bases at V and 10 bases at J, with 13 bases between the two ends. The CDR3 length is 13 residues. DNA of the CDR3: TGCGCCAGCAGCTTGGCGGCACGGTCAAGAGCTTTCTTT. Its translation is CASSLAARSRAFF.

CDR3 DNA sequence: TGTGCCAGCAGCTCCCCGGTCACCCAGTACTTC. Encoded protein: CASSSPVTQYF. The gene calls are TRBV11-2 and TRBJ2-5, with no clear D. There are 11 residues in the CDR3. The germline V gene has CDR1 SGHAT and CDR2 FQNNGV. Trimming took off 4 bases at V and 8 bases at J, with 8 bases between the two ends.

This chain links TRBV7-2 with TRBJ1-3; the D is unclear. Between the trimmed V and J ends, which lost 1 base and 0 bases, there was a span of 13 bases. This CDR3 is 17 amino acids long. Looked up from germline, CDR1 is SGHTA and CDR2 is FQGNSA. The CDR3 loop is CASSLGRVELSGNTIYF. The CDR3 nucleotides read TGTGCCAGCAGCTTAGGAAGGGTAGAGCTCTCTGGAAACACCATATATTTT.

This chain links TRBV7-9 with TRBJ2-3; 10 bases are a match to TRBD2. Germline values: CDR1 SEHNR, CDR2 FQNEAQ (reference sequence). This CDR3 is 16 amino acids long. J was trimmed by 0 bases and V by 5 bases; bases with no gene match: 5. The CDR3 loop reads CASSPRLAGSTDTQYF. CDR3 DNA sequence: TGTGCCAGCAGCCCCAGACTAGCGGGCAGCACAGATACGCAGTATTTT.

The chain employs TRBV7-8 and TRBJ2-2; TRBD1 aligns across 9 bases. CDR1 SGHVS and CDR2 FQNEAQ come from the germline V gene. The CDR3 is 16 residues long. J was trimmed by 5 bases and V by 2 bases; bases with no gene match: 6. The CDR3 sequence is CASSLTRDRGTGELFF. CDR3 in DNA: TGTGCCAGCAGCTTAACCCGCGACAGGGGGACCGGGGAGCTGTTTTTT.

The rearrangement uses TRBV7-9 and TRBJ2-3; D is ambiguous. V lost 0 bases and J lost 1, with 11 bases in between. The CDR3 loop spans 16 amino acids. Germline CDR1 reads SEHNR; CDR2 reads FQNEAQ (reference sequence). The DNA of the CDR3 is TGTGCCAGCAGCTTAGCGGTACCCCGGGGCACAGATACGCAGTATTTT. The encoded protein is CASSLAVPRGTDTQYF.

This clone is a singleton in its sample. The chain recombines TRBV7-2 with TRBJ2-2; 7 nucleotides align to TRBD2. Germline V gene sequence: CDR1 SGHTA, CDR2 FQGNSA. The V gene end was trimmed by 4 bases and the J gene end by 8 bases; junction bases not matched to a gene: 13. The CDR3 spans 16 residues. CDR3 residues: CASSSQPGLVSGELFF. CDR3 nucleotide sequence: TGTGCCAGCAGCTCCCAACCCGGACTAGTTTCAGGGGAGCTGTTTTTT.

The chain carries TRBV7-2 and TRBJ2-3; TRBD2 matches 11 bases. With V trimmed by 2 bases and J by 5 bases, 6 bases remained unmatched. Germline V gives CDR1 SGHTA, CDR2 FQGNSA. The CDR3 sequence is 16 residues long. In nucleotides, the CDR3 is TGTGCCAGCAGCTTAAGTAGCGGGAGGGGACTAGATACGCAGTATTTT. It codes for CASSLSSGRGLDTQYF.